This TCR beta chain came from a study of shared clonotypes between healthy human individuals. In the study overall: Three plates were used per donor for CD4 naive, three for CD4 memory, two for CD8 naive and one for CD8 memory.

The CDR3 totals 13 residues. Trimming pared 4 bases from V and 5 bases from J, leaving 12 bases between. In germline, CDR1 is SGHRS, CDR2 YFSETQ. Some clones are missing from TCRdb's copy, which holds only in-frame ones; the method was immunoSEQ multiplex PCR. This sample yields around 980,000 clones, of which about four fifths are seen a single time; roughly 0.55% belongs to the top ten. Study-wide results and caveats: A generally larger estimated richness was seen in naive subsets than in memory subsets.

This clone was observed many times. Its antigen is not known. The chain links TRBV5-1 to TRBJ1-1; D ambiguous. This sequence originates from a man between 18 and 35 years old in good health. Some clones in this sample may be carry-over from other donors' samples. The specimen was memory CD4+ T cells from PBMCs. Subset specified: CD45RA-negative fraction. The CDR3 nucleotides read TGCGCCAGCAGCGGAGTGGGTTGGACTGAAGCTTTCTTT. Translating gives CASSGVGWTEAFF.